Included here is one T cell receptor (beta chain) sequence, with context. The data belong to a study of OX40 agonist ivuxolimab in advanced cancers. Study-wide background: The study gave patients intravenous ivuxolimab at 0.01 to 10 mg/kg every 2 weeks.

Repertoires were generated with immunoSEQ multiplex PCR, while TCRdb's copy carries only in-frame clones and drops some. The table shows about 67,000 clones, with 65% to 85% occurring only once. Germline CDR1 SGHAT, CDR2 FQNNGV. The V gene lost 5 bases and the J gene lost 0 bases, with 10 bases spanning the gap. The length of the CDR3 is 15 residues. The rearrangement links TRBV11-2 to TRBJ2-2, with unresolved D. The sample in question was CD4+ or CD8+ T cells sorted from blood, obtained in a trial of the OX40 agonist ivuxolimab. The clonotype comes from an adult with an advanced solid tumor such as melanoma, head and neck, liver or kidney cancer. The CDR3 protein is CASSPWAANTGELFF. The CDR3 region has the DNA TGTGCCAGCAGCCCTTGGGCTGCGAACACCGGGGAGCTGTTTTTT.